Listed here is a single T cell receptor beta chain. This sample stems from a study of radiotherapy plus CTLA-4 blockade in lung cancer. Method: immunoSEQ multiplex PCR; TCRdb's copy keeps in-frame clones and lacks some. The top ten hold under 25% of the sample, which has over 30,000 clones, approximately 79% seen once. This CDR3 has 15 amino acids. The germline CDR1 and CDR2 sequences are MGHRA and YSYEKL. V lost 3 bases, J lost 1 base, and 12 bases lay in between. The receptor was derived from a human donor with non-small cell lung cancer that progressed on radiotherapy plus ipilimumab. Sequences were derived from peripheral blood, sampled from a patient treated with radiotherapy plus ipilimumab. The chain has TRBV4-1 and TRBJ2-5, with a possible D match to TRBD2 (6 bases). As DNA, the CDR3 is TGCGCCAGCAGCCAGCGGGGATTAGGCCAAGAGACCCAGTACTTC. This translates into CASSQRGLGQETQYF.